The entry below describes one T cell receptor beta chain. Sequencing was performed with immunoSEQ multiplex PCR; in TCRdb, only in-frame clones are kept and a portion is missing. The table has 9,000 to 15,000 clones, around 93% seen once; the top ten hold 7.5% to 8%. Germline values: CDR1 SGHTA, CDR2 FQGNSA. The V and J ends lost 3 bases and 2 bases respectively, with 11 bases between them. The CDR3 runs to 14 residues. The data were taken from a study of technical replicates of blood from a few donors. The genes are TRBV7-2 and TRBJ2-7; D is possibly TRBD2 (6 bases). The sequencing sample was made of PBMCs. This receptor was taken from a human donor in good health. The CDR3 DNA follows: TGTGCCAGCAGCTTCTGGCGGGGACCCTACGAGCAGTACTTC. This sequence encodes CASSFWRGPYEQYF.